This TCR beta chain came from a study of prognosis after radiotherapy for stage I lung cancer. The overall study: The patients included around 13 who had newly diagnosed primary stage I lung tumors, along with about 5 others who had oligometastatic NSCLC after their primary tumor had been surgically resected. The patient group included nobody who received concurrent therapy with stereotactic body radiotherapy.

The CDR3 spans 14 residues. CDR1 is SQVTM and CDR2 is ANQGSEA in the germline V gene. The ends were cut back, 4 bases at V and 1 base at J, with 13 bases in the middle. This clonotype was observed at least ten times. Its specificity is not known. General observations from the study: Lower Shannon entropy after stereotactic body radiation therapy was observed in patients who went on to develop distant metastases.

Amplification of the TCR beta CDR3 (from genomic DNA) was done by two-round multiplex PCR. Individual primers that were specific to each TRBV and TRBJ gene served in first-round PCR. MiXCR, run by TCRdb on the multiplex PCR reads, gives a single entry per CDR3 protein. The sample yields fewer than 30,000 distinct CDR3 sequences, roughly 50% seen once. This TCR derives from a donor at least 50 years old with non-small cell lung cancer. The gene calls are TRBV29-1 and TRBJ1-2; D is possibly TRBD1 (5 bases). Sample: PBMCs, taken before or after stereotactic body radiation therapy (not recorded which). CDR3 nucleotide sequence: TGCAGCGTTGTAAAGGAGGGGTTTAACTATGGCTACACCTTC. This translates into CSVVKEGFNYGYTF. The whole variable domain, remainder taken from reference TRBV29-1 and TRBJ1-2, is SAVISQKPSRDICQRGTSLTIQCQVDSQVTMMFWYRQQPGQSLTLIATANQGSEATYESGFVIDKFPISRPNLTFSTLTVSNMSPEDSSIYLCSVVKEGFNYGYTFGSGTRLTVV.